Below, 8 T cell receptor beta chains from the same sample are listed, as sequenced in a study of PD-L1 blockade in urothelial cancer. Time point of the sample: pretreatment peripheral blood. Sequencing used immunoSEQ multiplex PCR; TCRdb keeps in-frame clones, though not all of them. The table shows about 74,000 clones, with 90% occurring only once. The specimen was PBMCs, collected around atezolizumab (anti-PD-L1) treatment. These receptors were collected from a man between 65 and 85 years old with urothelial cancer.

This clone has a single count. The rearrangement links TRBV5-1 to TRBJ1-3; 8 bases line up with TRBD1. The germline CDR1 and CDR2 sequences are SGHRS and YFSETQ. Unmatched junction bases numbered 6, after V lost 4 bases and J lost 0 bases. The CDR3 covers 16 residues. This chain's CDR3 is CASSIGTGSSGNTIYF. The CDR3 bases are TGCGCCAGCAGCATCGGGACAGGATCCTCTGGAAACACCATATATTTT.

The rearrangement links TRBV18 to TRBJ2-1; a weak D match, TRBD1 (6 bases). V dropped 6 bases and J dropped 9 bases, with 18 bases sitting between them. The germline V gene encodes CDR1 KGHSH and CDR2 LQKENI. The CDR3 totals 14 residues. CDR3 bases: TGTGCCAGCTCTCTACAGGGATCCCTAAGTGAGCAGTTCTTC. Protein product: CASSLQGSLSEQFF.

The chain joins TRBV7-9 to TRBJ2-4; D remains ambiguous. Germline V gene lookup returns CDR1 SEHNR and CDR2 FQNEAQ (reference sequence). The CDR3 is made up of 13 amino acids. The V gene lost 5 bases and the J gene lost 10 bases, with 15 bases spanning the gap. As DNA, the CDR3 is TGTGCCAGCAGCCAGGTCACCGATCAGATTCAGTACTTC. Translated, it gives CASSQVTDQIQYF. The full variable domain, its missing parts supplied by reference TRBV7-9 and TRBJ2-4, is DTGVSQNPRHKITKRGQNVTFRCDPISEHNRLYWYRQTLGQGPEFLTYFQNEAQLEKSRLLSDRFSAERPKGSFSTLEIQRTEQGDSAMYLCASSQVTDQIQYFGAGTRLSVL.

The gene calls are TRBV5-1 and TRBJ1-2, with TRBD1 as a possible D gene (5 bases). CDR3 length: 12 amino acids. Trimming took off 5 bases at V and 2 bases at J, with 7 bases between the two ends. Germline loops: CDR1 SGHRS, CDR2 YFSETQ. The CDR3 loop is CASRGANYGYTF. The CDR3 bases are TGCGCCAGCAGAGGGGCCAACTATGGCTACACCTTC. Full variable domain (rest looked up from reference TRBV5-1 and TRBJ1-2): KAGVTQTPRYLIKTRGQQVTLSCSPISGHRSVSWYQQTPGQGLQFLFEYFSETQRNKGNFPGRFSGRQFSNSRSEMNVSTLELGDSALYLCASRGANYGYTFGSGTRLTVV.

The chain is built from TRBV7-6 and TRBJ2-1, with 9 bases identical to TRBD2. Trimming cost V 1 base and J 10 bases; bases outside gene matches: 14. The germline CDR1 and CDR2 sequences are SGHVS and FNYEAQ. The length of the CDR3 is 17 residues. The CDR3 DNA follows: TGTGCCAGCAGCTTAGACTCGGGGACTAGCAAAGGTTCAGAGCAGTTCTTC. Residues: CASSLDSGTSKGSEQFF.

For the CDR3, the DNA is TGTGCCACCAGCGGAACTCTAGATTCCGCTTACGAGCAGTACTTC. This sequence encodes CATSGTLDSAYEQYF. The chain employs TRBV15 and TRBJ2-7; D gene unclear. The V end lost 5 bases, the J end lost 4 bases, and 18 bases lay between the germline ends. The length of the CDR3 is 15 residues. The germline V gene encodes CDR1 LNHNV and CDR2 YYDKDF (reference sequence).

CDR3 sequence reads: CASSQDWGGHFPEAFF. In nucleotides, the CDR3 is TGCGCCAGCAGCCAAGATTGGGGGGGGCACTTCCCTGAAGCTTTCTTT. The chain joins TRBV4-1 to TRBJ1-1; tentatively, D is TRBD1 (6 bases). The CDR3 is 16 residues long. V was shortened by 0 bases and J by 6 bases, with 17 bases between the two germline ends. Germline V gene lookup returns CDR1 MGHRA and CDR2 YSYEKL.

The rearrangement uses TRBV10-3 and TRBJ2-7; TRBD1 aligns across 8 bases. The trim removed 10 bases at V and 4 bases at J, leaving 6 bases unmatched. This CDR3 has 12 amino acids. The V gene's germline CDR1 is ENHRY and CDR2 SYGVKD. The CDR3 loop is CATSGGHYEQYF. The DNA for the CDR3 is TGTGCCACTTCAGGGGGCCATTACGAGCAGTACTTC.